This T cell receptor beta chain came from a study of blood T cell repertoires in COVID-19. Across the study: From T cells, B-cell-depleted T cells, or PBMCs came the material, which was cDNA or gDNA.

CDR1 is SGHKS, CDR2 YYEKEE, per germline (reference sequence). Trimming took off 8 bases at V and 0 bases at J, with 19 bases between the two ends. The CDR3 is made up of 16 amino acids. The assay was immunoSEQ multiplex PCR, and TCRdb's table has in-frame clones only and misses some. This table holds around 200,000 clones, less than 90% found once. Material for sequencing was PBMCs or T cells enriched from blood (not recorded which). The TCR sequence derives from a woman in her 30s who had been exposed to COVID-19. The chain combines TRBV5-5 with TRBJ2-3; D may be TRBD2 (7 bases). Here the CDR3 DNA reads TGTGCCAGTGGTGAAAGGGGGGGCCCTAGCACAGATACGCAGTATTTT. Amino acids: CASGERGGPSTDTQYF. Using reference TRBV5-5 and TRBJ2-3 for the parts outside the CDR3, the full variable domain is DAGVTQSPTHLIKTRGQQVTLRCSPISGHKSVSWYQQVLGQGPQFIFQYYEKEERGRGNFPDRFSARQFPNYSSELNVNALLLGDSALYLCASGERGGPSTDTQYFGPGTRLTVL.